Listed below are T cell receptor beta chains from one sample, sequenced in a study of T-cell reconstitution after alpha-beta-depleted transplantation in children. A single record per CDR3 protein comes from TCRdb applying MiXCR to the PCR reads. Here the sample spans more than 200,000 distinct CDR3 sequences, about 25% being singletons. This sample comprised PBMCs, obtained before TCRalphabeta/CD19-depleted stem cell transplant. Every receptor here comes from a girl aged 2 to 9 with Fanconi anemia, due to receive a stem cell transplant. CDR3s include the opening cysteine and the closing phenylalanine or tryptophan. A D gene is named only where the DNA matches it firmly. Clone size is shown for a subset of rows, as once, few, many or a class of expanded clone.

D gene,clone size,J gene,CDR3 length,V gene,CDR3 protein,CDR3 DNA
TRBD2,many,TRBJ2-1,14,TRBV20-1,CSPTGLARTNEQFF,TGCAGTCCTACGGGACTAGCGCGGACCAATGAGCAGTTCTTC
.,.,TRBJ2-1,16,TRBV29-1,CSVGTLAVGSYNEQFF,TGCAGCGTTGGTACGCTAGCTGTTGGCTCCTACAATGAGCAGTTCTTC
TRBD2,few,TRBJ2-1,15,TRBV6-4,CASSDIAGAYNEQFF,TGTGCCAGCAGTGATATAGCGGGAGCCTACAATGAGCAGTTCTTC
.,.,TRBJ2-1,14,TRBV7-2,CASSLTWGNNEQFF,TGTGCCAGCAGCTTAACTTGGGGGAACAATGAGCAGTTCTTC
TRBD1,many,TRBJ2-3,13,TRBV12-3/TRBV12-4,CASRTGGTDTQYF,TGTGCCAGTCGGACAGGGGGCACAGATACGCAGTATTTT
TRBD2,many,TRBJ2-3,16,TRBV5-1,CASSSPTGGKADTQYF,TGCGCCAGCAGCTCCCCTACGGGAGGGAAGGCAGATACGCAGTATTTT
TRBD2,few,TRBJ2-1,15,TRBV20-1,CSARNQREDYNEQFF,TGCAGTGCTAGAAATCAGCGGGAAGACTACAATGAGCAGTTCTTC
.,few,TRBJ2-1,16,TRBV29-1,CSVEGGPGFIVGEQFF,TGCAGCGTTGAAGGGGGACCAGGCTTTATAGTCGGCGAGCAGTTCTTC
.,few,TRBJ2-7,15,TRBV21-1,CASSGRQGITYEQYF,TGTGCCAGCAGCGGACGACAGGGGATAACCTACGAGCAGTACTTC
TRBD1,few,TRBJ2-1,15,TRBV4-1,CASSQEGQFYNEQFF,TGCGCCAGCAGCCAAGAGGGACAGTTCTACAATGAGCAGTTCTTC
.,.,TRBJ2-3,12,TRBV29-1,CSVNTGLDTQYF,TGCAGCGTTAACACAGGGCTGGATACGCAGTATTTT
.,many,TRBJ1-1,14,TRBV5-1,CASSLARVDVEAFF,TGCGCCAGCAGCTTGGCCCGTGTCGACGTGGAAGCTTTCTTT
.,.,TRBJ2-3,19,TRBV19,CASSISRGRAGRRTDTQYF,TGTGCCAGTAGTATTAGTAGGGGTAGGGCAGGAAGACGCACAGATACGCAGTATTTT
.,.,TRBJ2-7,13,TRBV29-1,CSVELDRPYEQYF,TGCAGCGTTGAGCTGGACAGACCCTACGAGCAGTACTTC
TRBD2,.,TRBJ2-2,15,TRBV4-2,CASSQAGGPNGELFF,TGTGCCAGCAGCCAAGCGGGGGGGCCCAACGGGGAGCTGTTTTTT
TRBD1,many,TRBJ2-2,15,TRBV4-2,CASSQVWDRGGELFF,TGTGCCAGCAGCCAAGTGTGGGACAGAGGCGGGGAGCTGTTTTTT